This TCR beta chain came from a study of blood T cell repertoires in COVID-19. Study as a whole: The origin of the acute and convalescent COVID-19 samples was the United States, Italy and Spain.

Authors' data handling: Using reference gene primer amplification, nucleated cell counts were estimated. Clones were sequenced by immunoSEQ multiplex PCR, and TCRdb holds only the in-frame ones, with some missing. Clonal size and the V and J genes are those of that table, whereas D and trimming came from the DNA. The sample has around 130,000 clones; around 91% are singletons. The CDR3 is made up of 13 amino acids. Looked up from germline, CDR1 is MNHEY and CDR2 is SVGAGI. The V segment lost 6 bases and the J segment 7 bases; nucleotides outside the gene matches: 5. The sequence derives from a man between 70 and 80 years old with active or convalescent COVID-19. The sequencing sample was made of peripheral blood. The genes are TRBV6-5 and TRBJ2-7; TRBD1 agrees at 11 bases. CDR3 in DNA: TGTGCCAGCAGGGACAGGGGGCTGCTGGAGCAGTACTTC. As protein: CASRDRGLLEQYF.